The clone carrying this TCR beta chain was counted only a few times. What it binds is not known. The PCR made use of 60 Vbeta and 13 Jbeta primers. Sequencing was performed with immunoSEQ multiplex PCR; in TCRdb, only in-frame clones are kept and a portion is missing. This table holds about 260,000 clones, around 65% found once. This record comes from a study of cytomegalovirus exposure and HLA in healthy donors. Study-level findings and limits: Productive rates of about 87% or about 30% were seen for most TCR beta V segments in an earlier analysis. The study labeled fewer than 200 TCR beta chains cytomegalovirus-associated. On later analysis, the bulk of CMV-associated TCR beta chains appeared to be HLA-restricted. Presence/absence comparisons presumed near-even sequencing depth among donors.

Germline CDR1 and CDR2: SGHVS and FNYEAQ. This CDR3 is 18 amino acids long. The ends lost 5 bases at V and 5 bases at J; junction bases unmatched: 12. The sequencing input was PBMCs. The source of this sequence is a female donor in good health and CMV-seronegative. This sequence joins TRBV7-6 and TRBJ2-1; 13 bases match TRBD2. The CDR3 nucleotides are TGTGCCAGCAGCCCGACCCGGACTAGCGGGAGTTTCGACAATGAGCAGTTCTTC. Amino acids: CASSPTRTSGSFDNEQFF.